This passage covers 14 T cell receptor beta chains from one sample sequenced in a study of cytomegalovirus exposure and HLA in healthy donors. Researchers ran the PCR with 60 Vbeta and 13 Jbeta primers. TCRdb keeps only in-frame clones here, not all; method: immunoSEQ multiplex PCR. The sample consists of over 150,000 clones, around 86% of them appearing once. The sequencing input was PBMCs. All receptors come from a male donor in good health and CMV-seronegative.

The gene calls are TRBV5-5 and TRBJ2-7; no definite D call. The CDR3 has 15 amino acids. Trimming removed 1 base from V and 4 bases from J, with 15 bases in between. Germline V CDR1 and CDR2: SGHKS, YYEKEE (reference sequence). The CDR3 loop reads CASSLYRDIAYEQYF. The CDR3 bases are TGTGCCAGCAGCTTGTACCGAGACATTGCTTACGAGCAGTACTTC.

The chain combines TRBV6-5 with TRBJ1-1; perhaps TRBD1 as D (5 bases). The germline gives CDR1 MNHEY, CDR2 SVGAGI. Deletions cut 8 bases from V and 1 base from J, with 8 bases between. This CDR3 has 12 amino acids. This CDR3 reads CASGGSNTEAFF. CDR3 DNA sequence: TGTGCCAGCGGGGGGTCGAACACTGAAGCTTTCTTT.

The chain uses TRBV11-2 and TRBJ1-6; D uncertain. V was shortened by 1 base and J by 6 bases, with 13 bases between the two germline ends. This CDR3 has 16 amino acids. CDR1 is SGHAT and CDR2 is FQNNGV in the germline V gene. CDR3 in DNA: TGTGCCAGCAGCTTAGTTGATGGGAGGATTAATTCACCCCTCCACTTT. Encoded protein: CASSLVDGRINSPLHF.

This clone was detected only once. The chain joins TRBV5-1 to TRBJ2-3, with 8 nucleotides matching TRBD1. The CDR3 is made up of 15 amino acids. Germline-derived CDR1 and CDR2 are SGHRS and YFSETQ. Losses at the gene ends were 0 bases for V and 1 base for J; bases not matched to a gene: 1. CDR3 sequence: CASSLVGQGTDTQYF. The DNA of the CDR3 is TGCGCCAGCAGCTTGGTGGGACAGGGCACAGATACGCAGTATTTT.

The chain employs TRBV5-1 and TRBJ2-1; 7 bases map to TRBD2. The junction had 11 bases not matched to a gene; V was cut back by 0 bases and J by 8 bases. Germline V CDR1 and CDR2: SGHRS, YFSETQ. CDR3 length equals 16 residues. CDR3 protein: CASSLGGGSFLDEQFF. The CDR3 DNA reads as TGCGCCAGCAGCTTGGGGGGAGGGTCTTTCCTCGATGAGCAGTTCTTC. Drawing the rest from reference TRBV5-1 and TRBJ2-1, the complete variable domain is KAGVTQTPRYLIKTRGQQVTLSCSPISGHRSVSWYQQTPGQGLQFLFEYFSETQRNKGNFPGRFSGRQFSNSRSEMNVSTLELGDSALYLCASSLGGGSFLDEQFFGPGTRLTVL.

The rearrangement uses TRBV29-1 and TRBJ1-2, with 7 positions matching TRBD1. This CDR3 has 15 residues. Losses at the gene ends were 0 bases for V and 3 bases for J; bases not matched to a gene: 7. Germline CDR1 is SQVTM and CDR2 is ANQGSEA. The DNA for the CDR3 is TGCAGCGTTGAAGATCCCCGCAGGGGGGACTATGGCTACACCTTC. Amino acid sequence: CSVEDPRRGDYGYTF.

The rearrangement uses TRBV5-1 and TRBJ1-3; D ambiguous. The CDR3 length is 15 residues. Germline CDR1 is SGHRS and CDR2 is YFSETQ. V lost 2 bases, J lost 0 bases, and 9 bases lay in between. CDR3 nucleotide sequence: TGCGCCAGCAGCTTAGGAGGGAACTCTGGAAACACCATATATTTT. Its translation: CASSLGGNSGNTIYF. Based on the CDR3 plus reference TRBV5-1 and TRBJ1-3, the full variable domain is KAGVTQTPRYLIKTRGQQVTLSCSPISGHRSVSWYQQTPGQGLQFLFEYFSETQRNKGNFPGRFSGRQFSNSRSEMNVSTLELGDSALYLCASSLGGNSGNTIYFGEGSWLTVV.

The chain employs TRBV4-1 and TRBJ1-1; 7 positions agree with TRBD1. In germline, CDR1 is MGHRA, CDR2 YSYEKL. The junction had 27 bases not matched to a gene; V was cut back by 0 bases and J by 11 bases. CDR3 size: 20 residues. CDR3 residues: CASSQDFGRLPGQSKRGAFF. CDR3 sequence (DNA): TGCGCCAGCAGCCAAGACTTTGGGCGTTTACCGGGACAGTCGAAGAGGGGCGCTTTCTTT.

This clone is a singleton in its sample. This rearrangement joins TRBV9 to TRBJ2-5; TRBD2 agrees at 13 bases. With V trimmed by 4 bases and J by 5 bases, 5 bases remained unmatched. Germline V CDR1 and CDR2: SGDLS, YYNGEE. The CDR3 contains 15 residues. The CDR3, as DNA: TGTGCCAGCAGCCTTAAGGGACTAGCGGGGGAGACCCAGTACTTC. As protein: CASSLKGLAGETQYF.

V is TRBV28 and J is TRBJ1-5; 7 bases line up with TRBD1. The CDR3 totals 15 residues. The ends lost 5 bases at V and 4 bases at J; junction bases unmatched: 8. CDR1 MDHEN and CDR2 SYDVKM come from the germline V gene. CDR3 amino acids: CASSLTDRLNQPQHF. CDR3 in DNA: TGTGCCAGCAGTCTAACGGACAGGCTTAATCAGCCCCAGCATTTT.

The genes are TRBV11-2 and TRBJ2-7; D gene uncertain. Deletions cut 2 bases from V and 4 bases from J, with 9 bases between. CDR1 and CDR2 from the germline V gene are SGHAT and FQNNGV. The CDR3 spans 13 residues. The CDR3 here is CASSLRAGYEQYF. The CDR3 nucleotides are TGTGCCAGCAGCTTAAGAGCCGGGTACGAGCAGTACTTC.

The chain carries TRBV6-5 and TRBJ2-3; D is perhaps TRBD1 (5 bases). Germline assignment: CDR1 MNHEY and CDR2 SVGAGI. This CDR3 is 14 amino acids long. Trimming pared 4 bases from V and 6 bases from J, leaving 14 bases between. This CDR3 is CASSWQGLPDTQYF. In DNA form, the CDR3 reads TGTGCCAGCAGTTGGCAGGGCCTCCCCGATACGCAGTATTTT.

V gene TRBV13 combines with J gene TRBJ1-2; D might be TRBD1 (5 bases). The germline CDR1 and CDR2 sequences are PRHDT and FYEKMQ (reference sequence). V was pared by 1 base and J by 8 bases, with 20 bases between. The CDR3 spans 16 residues. CDR3 residues: CASSLEGGGGIDGYTF. The CDR3 bases are TGTGCCAGCAGCTTAGAGGGAGGCGGGGGGATCGACGGCTACACCTTC.

The rearrangement joins TRBV7-9 to TRBJ1-2, with D possibly TRBD1 on 6 matching bases. The V end was cut by 0 bases, the J end by 1 base, with 9 bases between. The CDR3 consists of 15 residues. Germline V lookup: CDR1 SEHNR, CDR2 FQNEAQ (reference sequence). CDR3 nucleotide sequence: TGTGCCAGCAGCTTAGCAGGGGGGGATAACTATGGCTACACCTTC. Its translation: CASSLAGGDNYGYTF.